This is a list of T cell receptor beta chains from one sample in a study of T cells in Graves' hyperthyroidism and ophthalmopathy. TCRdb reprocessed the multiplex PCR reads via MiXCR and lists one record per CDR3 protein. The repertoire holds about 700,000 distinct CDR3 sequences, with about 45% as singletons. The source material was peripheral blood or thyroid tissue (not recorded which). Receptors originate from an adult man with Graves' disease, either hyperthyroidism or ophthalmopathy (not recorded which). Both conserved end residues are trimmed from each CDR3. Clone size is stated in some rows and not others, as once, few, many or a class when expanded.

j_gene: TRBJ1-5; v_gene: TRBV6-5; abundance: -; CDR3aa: ASSRAGQAPQH
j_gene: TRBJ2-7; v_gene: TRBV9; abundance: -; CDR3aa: ASNGNRGFYEQY
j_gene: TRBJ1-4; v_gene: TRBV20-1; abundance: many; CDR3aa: SAIPGGEEKLF
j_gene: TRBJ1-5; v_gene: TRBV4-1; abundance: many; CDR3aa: ASSQDSNQPQH
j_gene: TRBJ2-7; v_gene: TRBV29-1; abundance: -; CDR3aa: SSLGQVYEQY
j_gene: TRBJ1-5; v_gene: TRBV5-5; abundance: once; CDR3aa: ASRSSGAQPQH
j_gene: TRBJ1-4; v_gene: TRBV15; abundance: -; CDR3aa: ATSRDRHNEKLF
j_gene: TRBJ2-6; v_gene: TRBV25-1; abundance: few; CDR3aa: ASSVTGGKSSGANVLT
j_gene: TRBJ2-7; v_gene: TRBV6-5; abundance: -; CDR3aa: ASSYSGATYEQY
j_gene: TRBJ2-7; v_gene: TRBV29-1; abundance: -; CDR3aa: SSEGLWDEQY
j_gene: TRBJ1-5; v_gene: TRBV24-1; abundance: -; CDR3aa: ATGDLSTEYSNQPQH
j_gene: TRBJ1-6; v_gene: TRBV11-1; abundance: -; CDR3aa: ASSFLVTTGRNSPLH
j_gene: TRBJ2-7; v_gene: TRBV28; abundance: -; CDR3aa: ASSWEGAAEQY
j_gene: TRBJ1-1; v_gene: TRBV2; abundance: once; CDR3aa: ASSLETGGTSAF
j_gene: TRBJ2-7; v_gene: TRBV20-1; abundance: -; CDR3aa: SARVQDYEQY
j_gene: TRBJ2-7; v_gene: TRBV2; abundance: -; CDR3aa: ASSEAGTVLVQY
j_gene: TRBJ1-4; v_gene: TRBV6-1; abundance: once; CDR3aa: ASSYWRQFEKLF
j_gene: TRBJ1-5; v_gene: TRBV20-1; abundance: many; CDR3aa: SASTGYSNQPQH
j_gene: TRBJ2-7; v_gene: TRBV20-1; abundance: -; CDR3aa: SAREGLANTYEQY
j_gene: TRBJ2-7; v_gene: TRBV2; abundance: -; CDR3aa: ASTTGQGDYEQY
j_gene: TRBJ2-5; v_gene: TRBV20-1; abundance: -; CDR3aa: SARLGEASEETQY
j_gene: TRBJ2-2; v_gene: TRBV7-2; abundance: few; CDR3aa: ASSLTGSNTGELF
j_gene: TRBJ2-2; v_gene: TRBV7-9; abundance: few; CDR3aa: ASSPTGLAGFTGELF
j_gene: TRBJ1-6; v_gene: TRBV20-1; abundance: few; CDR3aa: SARFTGGGSPLH
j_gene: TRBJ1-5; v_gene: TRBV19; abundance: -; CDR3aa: ASSIVGPRPGASNQPQH
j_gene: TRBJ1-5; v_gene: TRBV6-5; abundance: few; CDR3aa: ASSSQGYSNQPQH
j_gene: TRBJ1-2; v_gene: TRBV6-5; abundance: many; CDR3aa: ASSDTGGYGYT
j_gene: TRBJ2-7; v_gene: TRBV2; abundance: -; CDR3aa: ASPRDGTYEQY
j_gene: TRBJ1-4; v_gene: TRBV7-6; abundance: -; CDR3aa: ASSLAFGTGEYEKLF
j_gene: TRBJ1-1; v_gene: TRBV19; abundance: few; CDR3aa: ASSIGDGVNTEAF
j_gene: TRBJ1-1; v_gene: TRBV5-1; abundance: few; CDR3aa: ASNQGRATEAF
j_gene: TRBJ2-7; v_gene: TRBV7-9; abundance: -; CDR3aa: ASSRAGSPYEQY
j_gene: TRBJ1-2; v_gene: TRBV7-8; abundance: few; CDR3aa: ASSFGAANYGYT
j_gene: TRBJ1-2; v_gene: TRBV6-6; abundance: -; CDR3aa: ASSPAGTDGYT
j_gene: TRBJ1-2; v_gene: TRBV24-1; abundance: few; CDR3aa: ASSAQGDGYT
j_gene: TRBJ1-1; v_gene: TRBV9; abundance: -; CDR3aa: ASSQAGTENTEAF
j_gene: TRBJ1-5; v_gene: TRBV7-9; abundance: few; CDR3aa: ASSLTGPSNQPQH
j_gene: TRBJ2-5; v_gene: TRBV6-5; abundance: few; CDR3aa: ASSPHHQETQY
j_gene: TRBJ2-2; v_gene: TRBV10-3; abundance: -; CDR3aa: ATAAHGTGELF
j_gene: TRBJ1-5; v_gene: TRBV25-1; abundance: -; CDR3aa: ASSARDWQGFSNQPQH
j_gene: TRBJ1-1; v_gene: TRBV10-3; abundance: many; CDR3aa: AISDPNTEAF
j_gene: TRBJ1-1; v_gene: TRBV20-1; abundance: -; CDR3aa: SARGAREDTEAF
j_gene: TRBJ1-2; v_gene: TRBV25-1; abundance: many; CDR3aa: ASSDGGAHGYT
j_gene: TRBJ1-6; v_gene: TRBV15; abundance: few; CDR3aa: ATSRGGQGLSSYNSPLH
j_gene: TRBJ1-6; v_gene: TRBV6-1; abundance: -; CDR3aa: ASSETGINNSPLH
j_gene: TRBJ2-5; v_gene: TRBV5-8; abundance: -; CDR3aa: ASSFSGLAETQY
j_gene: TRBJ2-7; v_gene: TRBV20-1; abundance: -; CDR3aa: SASLLAGARYEQY
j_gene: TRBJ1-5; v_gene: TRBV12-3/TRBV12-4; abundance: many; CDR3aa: ASPEQHNQPQH
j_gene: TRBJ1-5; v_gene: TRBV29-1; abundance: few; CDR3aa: SVGGGGGNQPQH